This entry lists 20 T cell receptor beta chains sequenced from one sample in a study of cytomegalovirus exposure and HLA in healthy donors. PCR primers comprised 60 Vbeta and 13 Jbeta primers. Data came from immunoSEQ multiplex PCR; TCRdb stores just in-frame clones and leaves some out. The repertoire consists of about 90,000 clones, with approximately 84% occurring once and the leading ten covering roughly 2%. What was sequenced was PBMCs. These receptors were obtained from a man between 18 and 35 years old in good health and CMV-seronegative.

DNA of the CDR3: TGCGCCAGCAGCTTGGGAACAGGGGGCTATCAGCCCCAGCATTTT. The encoded protein is CASSLGTGGYQPQHF. J is TRBJ1-5 and V is TRBV5-1; 9 bases align to TRBD1. The ends lost 0 bases at V and 5 bases at J; junction bases unmatched: 3. Germline V gene sequence: CDR1 SGHRS, CDR2 YFSETQ. CDR3 size: 15 residues.

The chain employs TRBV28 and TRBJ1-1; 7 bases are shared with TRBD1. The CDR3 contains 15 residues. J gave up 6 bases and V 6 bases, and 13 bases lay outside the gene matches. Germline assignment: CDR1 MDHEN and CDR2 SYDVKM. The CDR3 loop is CASRTLAEGAAEAFF. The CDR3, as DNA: TGTGCCAGCAGGACCCTCGCGGAGGGGGCAGCTGAAGCTTTCTTT.

The CDR3: CASSLPSGRVTYEQYF. The CDR3, as DNA: TGTGCCAGCAGTTTACCTAGCGGGAGGGTAACGTACGAGCAGTACTTC. V gene TRBV2 combines with J gene TRBJ2-7; the match to TRBD2 covers 12 bases. The CDR3 covers 16 residues. After removal of 5 bases from V and 4 bases from J, the junction contained 9 bases not matched to a gene. Germline lookup yields CDR1 SNHLY and CDR2 FYNNEI. The full variable domain, its missing parts supplied by reference TRBV2 and TRBJ2-7, is EPEVTQTPSHQVTQMGQEVILRCVPISNHLYFYWYRQILGQKVEFLVSFYNNEISEKSEIFDDQFSVERPDGSNFTLKIRSTKLEDSAMYFCASSLPSGRVTYEQYFGPGTRLTVT.

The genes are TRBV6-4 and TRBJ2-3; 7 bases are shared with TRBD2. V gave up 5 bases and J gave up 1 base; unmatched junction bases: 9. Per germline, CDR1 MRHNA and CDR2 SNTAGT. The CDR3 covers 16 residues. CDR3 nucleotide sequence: TGTGCCAGCAGTTCCAGAGCGGGACTACGCACAGATACGCAGTATTTT. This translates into CASSSRAGLRTDTQYF.

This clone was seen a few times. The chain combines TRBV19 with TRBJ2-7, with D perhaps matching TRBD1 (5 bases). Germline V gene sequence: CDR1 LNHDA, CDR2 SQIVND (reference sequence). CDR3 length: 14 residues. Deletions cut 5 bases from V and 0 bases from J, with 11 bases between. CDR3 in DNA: TGTGCCAGTAGTCGACAGACCCGCTCCTACGAGCAGTACTTC. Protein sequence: CASSRQTRSYEQYF.

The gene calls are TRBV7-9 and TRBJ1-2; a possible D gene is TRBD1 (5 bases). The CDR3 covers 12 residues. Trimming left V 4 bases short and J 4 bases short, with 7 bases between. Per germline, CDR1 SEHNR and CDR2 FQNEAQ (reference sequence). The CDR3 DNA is TGTGCCAGCAGCTCCGACAGCTATGGCTACACCTTC. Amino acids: CASSSDSYGYTF.

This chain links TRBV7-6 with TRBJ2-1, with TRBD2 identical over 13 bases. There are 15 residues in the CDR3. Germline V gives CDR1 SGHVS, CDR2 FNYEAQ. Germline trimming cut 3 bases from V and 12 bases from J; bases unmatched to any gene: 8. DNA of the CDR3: TGTGCCAGCAGCTTGGGACTAGCGGGATCAGATGGGCAGTTCTTC. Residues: CASSLGLAGSDGQFF.

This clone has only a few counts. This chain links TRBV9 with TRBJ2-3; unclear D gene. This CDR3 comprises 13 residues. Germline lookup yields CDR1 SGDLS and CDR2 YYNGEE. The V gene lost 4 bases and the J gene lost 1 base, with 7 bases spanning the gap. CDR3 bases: TGTGCCAGCAGCTTCGGAGGCACAGATACGCAGTATTTT. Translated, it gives CASSFGGTDTQYF.

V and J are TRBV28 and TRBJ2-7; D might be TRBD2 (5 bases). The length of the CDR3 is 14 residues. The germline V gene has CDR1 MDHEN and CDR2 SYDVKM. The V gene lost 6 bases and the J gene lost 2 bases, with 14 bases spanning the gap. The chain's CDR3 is CASSPTGSAYEQYF. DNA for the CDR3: TGTGCCAGCAGCCCAACGGGGTCCGCCTACGAGCAGTACTTC.

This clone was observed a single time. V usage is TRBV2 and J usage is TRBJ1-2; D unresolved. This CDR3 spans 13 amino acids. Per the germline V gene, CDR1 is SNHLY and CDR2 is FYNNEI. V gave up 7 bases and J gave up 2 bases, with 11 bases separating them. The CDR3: CASMGIRNYGYTF. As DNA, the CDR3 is TGTGCCAGCATGGGCATCCGAAACTATGGCTACACCTTC.

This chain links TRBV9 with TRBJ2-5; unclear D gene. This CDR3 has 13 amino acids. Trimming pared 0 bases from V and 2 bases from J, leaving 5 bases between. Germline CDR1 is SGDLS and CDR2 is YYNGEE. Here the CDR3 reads CASSVAGQETQYF. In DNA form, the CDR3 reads TGTGCCAGCAGCGTAGCCGGTCAAGAGACCCAGTACTTC.

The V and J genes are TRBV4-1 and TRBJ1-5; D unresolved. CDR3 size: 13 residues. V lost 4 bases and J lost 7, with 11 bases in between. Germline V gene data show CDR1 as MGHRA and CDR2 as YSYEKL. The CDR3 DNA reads TGCGCCAGCAGCCGAGCTTTTATCCAGCCCCAGCATTTT. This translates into CASSRAFIQPQHF.

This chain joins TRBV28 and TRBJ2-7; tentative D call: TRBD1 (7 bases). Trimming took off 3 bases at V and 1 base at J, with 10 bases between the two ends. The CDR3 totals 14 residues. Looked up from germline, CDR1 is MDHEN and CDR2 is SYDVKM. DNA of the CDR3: TGTGCCAGCAGTTTCAGGGGGGAATCCTACGAGCAGTACTTC. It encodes CASSFRGESYEQYF.

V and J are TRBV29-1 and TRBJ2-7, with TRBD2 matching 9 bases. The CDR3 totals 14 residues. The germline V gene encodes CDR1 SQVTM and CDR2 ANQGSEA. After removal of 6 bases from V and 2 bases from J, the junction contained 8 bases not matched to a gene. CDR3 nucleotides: TGCAGCGTACTTAGCGGGGGCGGGACCTACGAGCAGTACTTC. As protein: CSVLSGGGTYEQYF.

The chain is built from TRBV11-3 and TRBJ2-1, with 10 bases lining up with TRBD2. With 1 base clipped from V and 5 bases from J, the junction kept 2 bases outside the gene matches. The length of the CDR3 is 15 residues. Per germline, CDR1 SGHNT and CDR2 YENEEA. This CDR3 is CASSLGTSGNNEQFF. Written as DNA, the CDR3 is TGTGCCAGCAGCTTAGGGACTAGCGGAAACAATGAGCAGTTCTTC.

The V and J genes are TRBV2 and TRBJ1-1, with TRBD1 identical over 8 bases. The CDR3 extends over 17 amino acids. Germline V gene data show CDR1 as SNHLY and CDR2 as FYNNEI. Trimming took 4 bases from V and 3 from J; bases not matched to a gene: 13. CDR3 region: CASSGPGTGSPDTEAFF. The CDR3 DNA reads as TGTGCCAGCAGTGGGCCGGGGACAGGTTCACCGGACACTGAAGCTTTCTTT.

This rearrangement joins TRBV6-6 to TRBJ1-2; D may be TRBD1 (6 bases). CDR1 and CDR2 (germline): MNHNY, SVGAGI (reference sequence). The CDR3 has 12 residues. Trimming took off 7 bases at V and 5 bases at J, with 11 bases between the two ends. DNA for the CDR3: TGTGCCAGCAACGAGCAGGGGTATGGCTACACCTTC. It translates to CASNEQGYGYTF.

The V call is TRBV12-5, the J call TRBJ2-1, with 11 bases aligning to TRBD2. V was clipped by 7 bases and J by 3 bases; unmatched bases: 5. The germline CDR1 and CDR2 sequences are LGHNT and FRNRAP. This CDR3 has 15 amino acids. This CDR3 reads CASALGTSGYNEQFF. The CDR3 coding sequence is TGTGCTAGTGCCCTGGGGACTAGCGGCTACAATGAGCAGTTCTTC. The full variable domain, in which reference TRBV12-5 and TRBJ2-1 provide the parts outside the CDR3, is DARVTQTPRHKVTEMGQEVTMRCQPILGHNTVFWYRQTMMQGLELLAYFRNRAPLDDSGMPKDRFSAEMPDATLATLKIQPSEPRDSAVYFCASALGTSGYNEQFFGPGTRLTVL.

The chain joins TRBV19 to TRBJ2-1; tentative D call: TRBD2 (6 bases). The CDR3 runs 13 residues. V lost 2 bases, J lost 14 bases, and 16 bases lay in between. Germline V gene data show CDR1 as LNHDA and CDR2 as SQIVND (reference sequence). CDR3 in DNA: TGTGCCAGTAGTATACCCCCTAGCGCCCCTGAGTTCTTC. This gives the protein CASSIPPSAPEFF.

CDR3 sequence: CASRPRGGVYSNQPQHF. In nucleotides, the CDR3 is TGTGCCAGCAGGCCTCGGGGGGGAGTGTATAGCAATCAGCCCCAGCATTTT. V gene TRBV27 combines with J gene TRBJ1-5; TRBD1 is a possible D gene (5 bases). This CDR3 has 17 residues. Trimming removed 6 bases from V and 0 bases from J, with 18 bases in between. Per the germline V gene, CDR1 is MNHEY and CDR2 is SMNVEV (reference sequence).